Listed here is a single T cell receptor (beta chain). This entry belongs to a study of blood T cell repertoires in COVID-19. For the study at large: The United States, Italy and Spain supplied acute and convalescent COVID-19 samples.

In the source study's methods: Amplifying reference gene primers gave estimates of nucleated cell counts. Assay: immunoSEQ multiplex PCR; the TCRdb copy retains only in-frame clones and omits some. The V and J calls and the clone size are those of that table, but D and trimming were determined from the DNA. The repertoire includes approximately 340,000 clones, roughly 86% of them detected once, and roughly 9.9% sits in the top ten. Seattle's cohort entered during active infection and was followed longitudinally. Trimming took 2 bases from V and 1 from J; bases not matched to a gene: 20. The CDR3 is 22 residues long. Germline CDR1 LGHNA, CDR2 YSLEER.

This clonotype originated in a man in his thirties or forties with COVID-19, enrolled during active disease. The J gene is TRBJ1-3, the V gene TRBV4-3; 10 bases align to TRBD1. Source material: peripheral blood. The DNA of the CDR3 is TGCGCCAGCAGCCAATGGGCAGGGGGACAGGGGTATTCTCCAGTGTCTGGAAACACCATATATTTT. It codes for CASSQWAGGQGYSPVSGNTIYF.